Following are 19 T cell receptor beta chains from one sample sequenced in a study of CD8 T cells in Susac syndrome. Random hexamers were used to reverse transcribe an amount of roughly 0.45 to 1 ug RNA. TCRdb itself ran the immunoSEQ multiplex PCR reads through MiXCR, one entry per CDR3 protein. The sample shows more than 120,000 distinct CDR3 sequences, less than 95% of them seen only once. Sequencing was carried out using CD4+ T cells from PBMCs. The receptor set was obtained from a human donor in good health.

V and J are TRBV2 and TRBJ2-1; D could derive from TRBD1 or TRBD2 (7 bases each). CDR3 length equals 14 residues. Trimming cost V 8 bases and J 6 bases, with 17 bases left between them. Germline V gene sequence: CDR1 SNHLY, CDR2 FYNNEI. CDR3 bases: TGTGCCAGCGGGGAGGGGGCTGTTAGCAATGAGCAGTTCTTC. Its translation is CASGEGAVSNEQFF. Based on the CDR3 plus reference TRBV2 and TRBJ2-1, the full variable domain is EPEVTQTPSHQVTQMGQEVILRCVPISNHLYFYWYRQILGQKVEFLVSFYNNEISEKSEIFDDQFSVERPDGSNFTLKIRSTKLEDSAMYFCASGEGAVSNEQFFGPGTRLTVL.

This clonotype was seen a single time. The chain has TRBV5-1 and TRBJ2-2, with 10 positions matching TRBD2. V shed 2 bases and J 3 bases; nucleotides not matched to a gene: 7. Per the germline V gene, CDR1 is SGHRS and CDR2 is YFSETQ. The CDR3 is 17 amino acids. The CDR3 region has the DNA TGCGCCAGCAGCTTTCCCCACCTAGCGGGAGACACCGGGGAGCTGTTTTTT. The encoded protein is CASSFPHLAGDTGELFF.

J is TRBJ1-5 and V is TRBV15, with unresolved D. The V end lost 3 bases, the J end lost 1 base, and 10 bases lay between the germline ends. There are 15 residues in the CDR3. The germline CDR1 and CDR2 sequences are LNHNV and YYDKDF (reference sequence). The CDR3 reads CATSSGQRSNQPQHF. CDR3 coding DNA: TGTGCCACCAGCAGTGGTCAGAGGAGCAATCAGCCCCAGCATTTT.

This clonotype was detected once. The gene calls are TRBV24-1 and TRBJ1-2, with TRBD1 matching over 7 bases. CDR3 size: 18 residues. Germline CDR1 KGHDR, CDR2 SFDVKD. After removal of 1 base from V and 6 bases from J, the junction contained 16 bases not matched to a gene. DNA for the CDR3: TGTGCCACCAGTGATTTCCGGGACAGATTCGACTTAAGCCATGGCTACACCTTC. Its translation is CATSDFRDRFDLSHGYTF.

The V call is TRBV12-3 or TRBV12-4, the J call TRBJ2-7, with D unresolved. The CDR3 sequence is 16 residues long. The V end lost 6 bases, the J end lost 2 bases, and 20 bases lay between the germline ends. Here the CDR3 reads CASSRNLELRPYEQYF. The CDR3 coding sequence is TGTGCCAGCAGCCGTAATCTAGAGCTAAGGCCCTACGAGCAGTACTTC.

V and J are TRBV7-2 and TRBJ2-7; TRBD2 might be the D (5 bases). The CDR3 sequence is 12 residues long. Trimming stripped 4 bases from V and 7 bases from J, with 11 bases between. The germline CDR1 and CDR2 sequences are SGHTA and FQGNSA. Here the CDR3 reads CASSSPREEQYF. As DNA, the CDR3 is TGTGCCAGCAGCTCCCCCCGGGAAGAGCAGTACTTC. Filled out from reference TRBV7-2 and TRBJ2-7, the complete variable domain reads GAGVSQSPSNKVTEKGKDVELRCDPISGHTALYWYRQSLGQGLEFLIYFQGNSAPDKSGLPSDRFSAERTGGSVSTLTIQRTQQEDSAVYLCASSSPREEQYFGPGTRLTVT.

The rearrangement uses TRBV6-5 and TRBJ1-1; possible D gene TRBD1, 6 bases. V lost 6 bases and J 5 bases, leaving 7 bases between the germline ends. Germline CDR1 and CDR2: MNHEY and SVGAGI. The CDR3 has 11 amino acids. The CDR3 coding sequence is TGTGCCAGCAGGAGGGGGACTGAAGCTTTCTTT. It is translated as CASRRGTEAFF.

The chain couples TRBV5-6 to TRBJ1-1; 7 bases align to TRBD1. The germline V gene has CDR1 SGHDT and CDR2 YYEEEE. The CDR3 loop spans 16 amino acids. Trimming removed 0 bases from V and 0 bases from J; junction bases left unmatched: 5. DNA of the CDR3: TGTGCCAGCAGCTTGGAGACAGGGCGGATGAACACTGAAGCTTTCTTT. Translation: CASSLETGRMNTEAFF. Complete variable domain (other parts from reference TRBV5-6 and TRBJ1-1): DAGVTQSPTHLIKTRGQQVTLRCSPKSGHDTVSWYQQALGQGPQFIFQYYEEEERQRGNFPDRFSGHQFPNYSSELNVNALLLGDSALYLCASSLETGRMNTEAFFGQGTRLTVV.

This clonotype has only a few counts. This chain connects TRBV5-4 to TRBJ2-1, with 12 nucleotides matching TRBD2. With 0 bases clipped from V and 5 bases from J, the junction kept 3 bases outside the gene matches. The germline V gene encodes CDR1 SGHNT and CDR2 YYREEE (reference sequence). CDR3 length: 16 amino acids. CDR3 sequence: CASSLELAGGNNEQFF. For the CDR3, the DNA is TGTGCCAGCAGCTTGGAACTAGCGGGAGGTAACAATGAGCAGTTCTTC.

As DNA, the CDR3 is TGTGCCAGCAGGACTAGCGGGAGGAATACGCAGTATTTT. Translation: CASRTSGRNTQYF. The chain couples TRBV14 to TRBJ2-3; 13 bases align to TRBD2. Trimming took 6 bases from V and 7 from J; bases not matched to a gene: 1. Germline lookup yields CDR1 SGHDN and CDR2 FVKESK. CDR3 size: 13 residues.

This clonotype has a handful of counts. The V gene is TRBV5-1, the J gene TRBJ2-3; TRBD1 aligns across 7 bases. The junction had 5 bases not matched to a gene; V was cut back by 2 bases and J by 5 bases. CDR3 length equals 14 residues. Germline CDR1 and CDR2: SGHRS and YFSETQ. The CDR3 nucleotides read TGCGCCAGCAGCTTCCACAGGGGTGAAGATACGCAGTATTTT. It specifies CASSFHRGEDTQYF.

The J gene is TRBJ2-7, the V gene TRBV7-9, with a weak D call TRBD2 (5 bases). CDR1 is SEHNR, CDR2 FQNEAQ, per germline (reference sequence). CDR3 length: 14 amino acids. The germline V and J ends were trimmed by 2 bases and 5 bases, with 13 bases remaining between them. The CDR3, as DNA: TGTGCCAGCAGCTTAAGCGGCTACCCGGACGAGCAGTACTTC. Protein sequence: CASSLSGYPDEQYF.

The CDR3, as DNA: TGTGCCAGCAGCAGTGACGGGCCTTATGGCTACACCTTC. Amino acids: CASSSDGPYGYTF. The chain joins TRBV25-1 to TRBJ1-2; D unresolved. Germline-derived CDR1 and CDR2 are MGHDK and SYGVNS. Trimming pared 6 bases from V and 5 bases from J, leaving 13 bases between. The length of the CDR3 is 13 residues.

Written as DNA, the CDR3 is TGTGCCAGCAGCCGGGGGAACGAGCAGTACTTC. It translates to CASSRGNEQYF. This chain links TRBV3-1 with TRBJ2-7, with D tentatively TRBD1 or TRBD2 (5 bases each). CDR3 length: 11 residues. Germline CDR1 LGHDT, CDR2 YNNKEL (reference sequence). The V end was cut by 4 bases, the J end by 5 bases, with 6 bases between.

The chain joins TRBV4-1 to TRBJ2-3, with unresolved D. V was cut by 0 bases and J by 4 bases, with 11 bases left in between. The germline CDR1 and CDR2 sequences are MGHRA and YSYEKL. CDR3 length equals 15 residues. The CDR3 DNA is TGCGCCAGCAGCCAAGATTCCCCCGCGGCAGATACGCAGTATTTT. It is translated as CASSQDSPAADTQYF.

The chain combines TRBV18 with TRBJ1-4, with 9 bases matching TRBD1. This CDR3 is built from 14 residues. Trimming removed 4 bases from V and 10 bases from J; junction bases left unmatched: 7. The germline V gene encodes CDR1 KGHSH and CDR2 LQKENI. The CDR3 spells CASSLNAGQGKLFF. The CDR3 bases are TGTGCCAGCTCACTGAATGCGGGACAGGGAAAACTGTTTTTT.

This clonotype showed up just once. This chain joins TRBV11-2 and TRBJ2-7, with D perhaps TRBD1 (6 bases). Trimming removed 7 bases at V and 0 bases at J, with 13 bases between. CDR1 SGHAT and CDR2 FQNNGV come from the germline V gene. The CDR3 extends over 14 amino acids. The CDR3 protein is CASNLRDTSYEQYF. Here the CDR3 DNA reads TGTGCCAGCAACCTCCGGGACACCTCCTACGAGCAGTACTTC.

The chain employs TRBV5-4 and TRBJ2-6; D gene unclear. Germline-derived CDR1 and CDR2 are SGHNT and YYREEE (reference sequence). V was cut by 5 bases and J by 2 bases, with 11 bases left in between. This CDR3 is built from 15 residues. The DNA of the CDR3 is TGTGCCAGCAGTGCGACGCAGGCTGGGGCCAACGTCCTGACTTTC. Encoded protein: CASSATQAGANVLTF.

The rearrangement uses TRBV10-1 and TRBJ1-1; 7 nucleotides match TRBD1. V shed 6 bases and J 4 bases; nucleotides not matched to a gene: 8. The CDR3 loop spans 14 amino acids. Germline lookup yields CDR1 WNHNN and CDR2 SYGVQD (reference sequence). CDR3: CASSSDRRRTEAFF. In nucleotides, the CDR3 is TGCGCCAGCAGCTCGGACAGGAGGCGCACTGAAGCTTTCTTT.